Below are 5 T cell receptor beta chains sequenced from a single sample in a study of cytomegalovirus exposure and HLA in healthy donors. The protocol was immunoSEQ multiplex PCR, while the TCRdb copy is restricted to in-frame clones and leaves out a portion. The sample lists about 190,000 clones, around 81% occurring once. Specimen: PBMCs. The receptor set was obtained from a woman between 18 and 29 years old in good health and CMV-seropositive.

This CDR3 reads CASSPGLAGVPDNEQFF. The CDR3 DNA sequence: TGTGCCAGCTCACCAGGGCTAGCGGGCGTGCCGGACAATGAGCAGTTCTTC. The V and J genes are TRBV18 and TRBJ2-1; TRBD2 matches at 8 bases. Germline trimming cut 2 bases from V and 5 bases from J; bases unmatched to any gene: 11. Germline CDR1 KGHSH, CDR2 LQKENI. The CDR3 totals 17 residues.

This chain uses TRBV19 with TRBJ2-7; weak D call: TRBD1 (6 bases). V lost 5 bases and J lost 2, with 19 bases in between. The CDR3 is 16 residues long. From germline, CDR1 is LNHDA and CDR2 SQIVND (reference sequence). The CDR3 region is CASSLQGSPRPYEQYF. CDR3 nucleotides: TGTGCCAGTAGTTTACAGGGTTCCCCACGTCCCTACGAGCAGTACTTC. The full variable domain, rest sourced from reference TRBV19 and TRBJ2-7, is DGGITQSPKYLFRKEGQNVTLSCEQNLNHDAMYWYRQDPGQGLRLIYYSQIVNDFQKGDIAEGYSVSREKKESFPLTVTSAQKNPTAFYLCASSLQGSPRPYEQYFGPGTRLTVT.

The V call is TRBV5-4, the J call TRBJ1-1, with D perhaps matching TRBD1 (6 bases). From germline, CDR1 is SGHNT and CDR2 YYREEE (reference sequence). The CDR3 spans 16 residues. V gave up 5 bases and J gave up 1 base, with 18 bases separating them. The chain's CDR3 is CASSSGVSYSNTEAFF. The DNA of the CDR3 is TGTGCCAGCAGTTCAGGGGTGTCGTATTCGAACACTGAAGCTTTCTTT.

Details on this clone: The germline gene is not matched at one end of the junction; a read error may be the cause. The rearrangement joins TRBV4-1 to TRBJ2-7; 7 bases are shared with TRBD1. CDR1 and CDR2 (germline): MGHRA, YSYEKL. The CDR3 is 13 residues long. Here the CDR3 reads CASSPTSVGQRDF. In nucleotides, the CDR3 is TGCGCCAGCAGCCCCACTTCGGTGGGACAGCGAGATTTC.

The chain recombines TRBV5-1 with TRBJ2-7; 7 nucleotides align to TRBD2. Trimming took 5 bases from V and 5 from J; bases not matched to a gene: 13. There are 15 residues in the CDR3. Germline lookup yields CDR1 SGHRS and CDR2 YFSETQ. This chain's CDR3 is CASSLRGSRRDEQYF. As DNA, the CDR3 is TGCGCCAGCAGTTTGCGGGGGTCCCGTAGGGACGAGCAGTACTTC.